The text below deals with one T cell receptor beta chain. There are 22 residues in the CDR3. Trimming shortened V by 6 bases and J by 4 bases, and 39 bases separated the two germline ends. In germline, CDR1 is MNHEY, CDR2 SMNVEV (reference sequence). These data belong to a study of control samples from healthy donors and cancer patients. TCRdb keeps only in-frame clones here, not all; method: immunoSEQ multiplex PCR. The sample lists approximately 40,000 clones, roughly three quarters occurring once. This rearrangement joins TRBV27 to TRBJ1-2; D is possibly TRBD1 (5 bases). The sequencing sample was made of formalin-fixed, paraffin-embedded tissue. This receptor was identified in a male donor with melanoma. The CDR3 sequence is CASRPFGVDGGLEDILGYGYTF. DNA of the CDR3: TGTGCCAGCAGACCATTCGGGGTTGATGGGGGTTTGGAGGACATTCTGGGCTATGGCTACACCTTC.